The following is a T cell receptor beta chain sequence with its context. This entry belongs to a study of blood T cell repertoires in COVID-19. In the study overall: There were acute and convalescent COVID-19 samples, and they came from the United States, Italy and Spain. Sources were T cells, B-cell-depleted T cells, or PBMCs; the material itself was cDNA or gDNA.

Original methodology: Reference gene primer amplification yielded estimated nucleated cell counts. Profiled with immunoSEQ multiplex PCR; TCRdb holds only in-frame clones, not every one. D and trimming come from the DNA, and the V and J calls and clone size come from that table. The sample lists about 190,000 clones; 70% to 90% were seen once. The CDR3 spans 11 residues. In germline, CDR1 is LNHDA, CDR2 SQIVND (reference sequence). V lost 9 bases and J 6 bases, leaving 9 bases between the germline ends. V is TRBV19 and J is TRBJ2-1, with D perhaps TRBD1 (5 bases). The sequence derives from a woman in her thirties or forties who had recovered from COVID-19. Sequenced material: peripheral blood. CDR3 sequence: CASQRGNEQFF. The CDR3 coding sequence is TGTGCCAGCCAAAGGGGCAATGAGCAGTTCTTC.